These T cell receptor beta chains were read from a single sample in a study of control samples from healthy donors and cancer patients. The repertoire was sequenced with immunoSEQ multiplex PCR; TCRdb's copy has only in-frame clones and lacks some. The table records roughly 180,000 clones, roughly 95% of them present only once. Sequenced input: blood. The receptor set was obtained from a woman between 55 and 75 years old in good health. Both conserved end residues are part of each CDR3. D genes are given only for firm matches. A row's size may be missing; if present it is once, few, many or a size class.

D: TRBD2; J: TRBJ2-5; size: -; length: 15; V: TRBV18; DNA: TGTGCCAGCTCACCCCTTCGGACTAGCGAGGAGACCCAGTACTTC; CDR3: CASSPLRTSEETQYF
D: TRBD1; J: TRBJ1-2; size: -; length: 15; V: TRBV6-5; DNA: TGTGCCAGCAGCTTTCTCGGGACAGGGGGCGGTGGCTACACCTTC; CDR3: CASSFLGTGGGGYTF
D: TRBD2; J: TRBJ2-7; size: -; length: 16; V: TRBV20-1; DNA: TGCAGTGCTAGTGGTGGGCATTCGGGACTAGCCCACGAGCAGTACTTC; CDR3: CSASGGHSGLAHEQYF
D: TRBD1; J: TRBJ1-6; size: -; length: 17; V: TRBV24-1; DNA: TGTGCCACCAGTGATTTGGGGGCGGGACAGAGCAATTCACCCCTCCACTTT; CDR3: CATSDLGAGQSNSPLHF
D: TRBD1; J: TRBJ2-7; size: -; length: 15; V: TRBV5-1; DNA: TGCGCCAGCAGCGGACAGGGAGGTGGGACCTACGAGCAGTACTTC; CDR3: CASSGQGGGTYEQYF
D: TRBD1; J: TRBJ2-1; size: -; length: 17; V: TRBV19; DNA: TGTGCCAGTAGACAAACTCTACGGACAGGGAACTACAATGAGCAGTTCTTC; CDR3: CASRQTLRTGNYNEQFF
D: -; J: TRBJ2-3; size: -; length: 14; V: TRBV18; DNA: TGTGCCAGCTCACCACCGGGACCCTCCGAAGAGCAGTATTTT; CDR3: CASSPPGPSEEQYF
D: TRBD2; J: TRBJ2-1; size: -; length: 17; V: TRBV4-3; DNA: TGCGCCAGCAGCCAAGTATATAGCGGGGGGGCCCAAAATGAGCAGTTCTTC; CDR3: CASSQVYSGGAQNEQFF
D: -; J: TRBJ1-1; size: -; length: 16; V: TRBV6-5; DNA: TGTGCCAGCAGTTACTCGGGGGGTAGGGGAGCCACTGAAGCTTTCTTT; CDR3: CASSYSGGRGATEAFF
D: -; J: TRBJ1-2; size: -; length: 13; V: TRBV11-1; DNA: TGTGCCAGCGGATCTTCAGGGTCGGAAGGCTACACCTTC; CDR3: CASGSSGSEGYTF
D: -; J: TRBJ2-1; size: -; length: 13; V: TRBV5-8; DNA: TGTGCCAGCAGCTTGGAGAGATACAATGAGCAGTTCTTC; CDR3: CASSLERYNEQFF
D: -; J: TRBJ2-7; size: -; length: 12; V: TRBV30; DNA: TGTGCCTGGGGGAAGGGTCGCTACGAGCAGTACTTC; CDR3: CAWGKGRYEQYF
D: -; J: TRBJ2-5; size: -; length: 15; V: TRBV5-1; DNA: TGCGCCAGCAGCTTGGGGGCAGGTCAACAAGAGACCCAGTACTTC; CDR3: CASSLGAGQQETQYF
D: -; J: TRBJ2-4; size: -; length: 12; V: TRBV6-2/TRBV6-3; DNA: TGTGCCAGCAGCTTAGGGGGAAACATTCAGTACTTC; CDR3: CASSLGGNIQYF
D: -; J: TRBJ2-7; size: -; length: 14; V: TRBV6-6; DNA: TGTGCCAGCAGTTCCCCCGACACTTCCTACGAGCAGTACTTC; CDR3: CASSSPDTSYEQYF
D: TRBD1; J: TRBJ2-7; size: -; length: 13; V: TRBV6-2/TRBV6-3; DNA: TGTGCCAGCAGTTATGGACAGGCGAACGAGCAGTACTTC; CDR3: CASSYGQANEQYF
D: -; J: TRBJ1-2; size: -; length: 13; V: TRBV12-5; DNA: TGTGCTAGTGGTTTTCTGGGAGCGGAAGGCTACACCTTC; CDR3: CASGFLGAEGYTF
D: -; J: TRBJ1-3; size: -; length: 12; V: TRBV5-1; DNA: TGCGCCAGCAGCCCCGAAGGAAACACCATATATTTT; CDR3: CASSPEGNTIYF
D: TRBD2; J: TRBJ2-1; size: -; length: 18; V: TRBV5-1; DNA: TGCGCCAGCAGCTTGGCCGTGGTTTGGAGGGGAGGGTACAATGAGCAGTTCTTC; CDR3: CASSLAVVWRGGYNEQFF
D: -; J: TRBJ1-4; size: -; length: 14; V: TRBV30; DNA: TGTGCCTGGAGTGTACAACAGGGAAAGAAAAAACTGTTTTTT; CDR3: CAWSVQQGKKKLFF
D: -; J: TRBJ2-5; size: -; length: 15; V: TRBV5-4; DNA: TGTGCCAGCAGCCTCGCCAGGGGGGGAGAAGAGACCCAGTACTTC; CDR3: CASSLARGGEETQYF
D: -; J: TRBJ1-2; size: -; length: 15; V: TRBV5-1; DNA: TGCGCCAGCAGCTTACCAGGGGACCTTGGCTATGGCTACACCTTC; CDR3: CASSLPGDLGYGYTF
D: -; J: TRBJ1-1; size: once; length: 15; V: TRBV19; DNA: TGTGCCAGTAGGGGCCAACAGGGTTCGGAGACTGAAGCTTTCTTT; CDR3: CASRGQQGSETEAFF
D: -; J: TRBJ2-7; size: -; length: 14; V: TRBV5-1; DNA: TGCGCCAGCAGCTATACGACCGATTCCTACGAGCAGTACTTC; CDR3: CASSYTTDSYEQYF
D: TRBD1; J: TRBJ1-5; size: -; length: 14; V: TRBV19; DNA: TGTGCCAGTAAATTGACAGGGGAAAATCAGCCCCAGCATTTT; CDR3: CASKLTGENQPQHF
D: -; J: TRBJ1-2; size: -; length: 15; V: TRBV7-9; DNA: TGTGCCAGCAGCTTAGGAGGAGCTACTAACTATGGCTACACCTTC; CDR3: CASSLGGATNYGYTF
D: -; J: TRBJ1-1; size: -; length: 13; V: TRBV6-2/TRBV6-3; DNA: TGTGCCAGCAGTCCCTTCTTGAACACTGAAGCTTTCTTT; CDR3: CASSPFLNTEAFF
D: TRBD1; J: TRBJ2-7; size: -; length: 14; V: TRBV13; DNA: TGTGCCAGCAGCGAACGGGACAGGGACTACGAGCAGTACTTC; CDR3: CASSERDRDYEQYF
D: TRBD1; J: TRBJ1-5; size: -; length: 16; V: TRBV6-1; DNA: TGTGCCAGCAGTGAATGGACAGGGGGGAGCAATCAGCCCCAGCATTTT; CDR3: CASSEWTGGSNQPQHF
D: -; J: TRBJ1-5; size: -; length: 11; V: TRBV12-3/TRBV12-4; DNA: TGTGCCAGCAGTTCGAATCAGCCCCAGCATTTT; CDR3: CASSSNQPQHF
D: -; J: TRBJ1-6; size: -; length: 15; V: TRBV6-6; DNA: TGTGCCAGCAGTTACGGGGGGTGGGACAATTCACCCCTCCACTTT; CDR3: CASSYGGWDNSPLHF
D: -; J: TRBJ1-2; size: few; length: 12; V: TRBV10-3; DNA: TGTGCCGTTGAGGGGACGGCGGCCGGCTACACCTTC; CDR3: CAVEGTAAGYTF